The T cell receptor (beta chain) under discussion was sequenced for a study of cytomegalovirus exposure and HLA in healthy donors. Study observations and caveats: It emerged from a later analysis that several of the most significant clusters appeared to be linked to common viral pathogens. Later work found most CMV-associated TCR beta chains apparently HLA-restricted. At a 0.05 false discovery rate, a later analysis found around 15,000 TCR beta sequences to be associated with HLA alleles.

The germline gives CDR1 GTSNPN, CDR2 SVGIG (reference sequence). V was pared by 6 bases and J by 2 bases, with 17 bases between. The CDR3 sequence is 15 residues long. Comments on this clone: Its antigen is as yet unknown.

Primers included in the PCR were 60 Vbeta and 13 Jbeta primers. Using immunoSEQ multiplex PCR, the repertoire was profiled, and TCRdb retains in-frame clones only, with some absent. Here the sample table reports roughly 45,000 clones. The clonotype originates from a woman in her twenties or thirties in good health and CMV-seronegative. The V call is TRBV30, the J call TRBJ1-5, with a tentative D call TRBD1 (6 bases). Sequencing was performed on PBMCs. In DNA form, the CDR3 reads TGTGCCTGCAATACAGGGAACTGGGGCAATCAGCCCCAGCATTTT. Protein: CACNTGNWGNQPQHF.